This T cell receptor beta chain is drawn from a study of T cells in Graves' hyperthyroidism and ophthalmopathy. The CDR3 extends over 15 amino acids. Germline assignment: CDR1 MNHNS and CDR2 SASEGT. Trimming took off 6 bases at V and 0 bases at J, with 12 bases between the two ends. Authors of the study amplified TCR beta CDR3 regions from RNA transcripts. The HTBI set primed first-round TCR CDR3 RT-PCR. MiXCR, run by TCRdb on the multiplex PCR reads, gives a single entry per CDR3 protein. Found here are around 450,000 distinct CDR3 sequences, about 15% of them singletons; the top ten hold approximately 8%.

The chain uses TRBV6-1 and TRBJ1-3, with D uncertain. The sequenced material came from blood. The receptor's source is a woman aged 18-29 years with Graves' hyperthyroidism. Written as DNA, the CDR3 is TGTGCCAGCAGAGGACCCTTTAGCTCTGGAAACACCATATATTTT. Translated: CASRGPFSSGNTIYF.